The following is a TCR beta chain sequence with its context. The target antigen is unknown. Libraries were prepared by immunoSEQ multiplex PCR; TCRdb keeps only in-frame clonotypes and omits some of them. The sample lists 56,000 or so clones; roughly 88% were seen once. This sample was included in a study of T cell responses to AZD1222 COVID-19 vaccine. Study as a whole: Whether given at about 4 or about 12 weeks, second doses were pooled.

Study-level findings and limits: Recipients of two AZD1222 doses showed rising Spike-specific TCR breadth and depth.

Sequenced material: peripheral blood, taken on day 0 of AZD1222 vaccination. The TCR was taken from an adult in good health.

The DNA for the CDR3 is TGTGCCAGTAGTCACGGGACTAGCAGTTTCGATGAGCAGTTCTTC. Amino acids: CASSHGTSSFDEQFF. The chain recombines TRBV19 with TRBJ2-1; 9 nucleotides agree with TRBD2. The trim removed 5 bases at V and 8 bases at J, leaving 10 bases unmatched. This CDR3 region has 15 residues. Looked up from germline, CDR1 is LNHDA and CDR2 is SQIVND (reference sequence).